The 3 T cell receptor beta chains below all came from one sample that was sequenced in a study of blood T cell repertoires in COVID-19. Method: immunoSEQ multiplex PCR; TCRdb's copy keeps in-frame clones and lacks some. The table shows 350,000 to 450,000 clones, with more than 80% occurring only once. Sequenced sample: PBMCs or T cells enriched from blood (not recorded which). The receptors were sampled from a man aged 30 to 45 who had recovered from COVID-19.

The genes are TRBV7-2 and TRBJ1-1; D is undetermined. The CDR3 has 14 residues. CDR1 is SGHTA, CDR2 FQGNSA, per germline. Trimming removed 4 bases at V and 0 bases at J, with 9 bases between. CDR3 coding DNA: TGTGCCAGCAGCTATGGGCGATTGAACACTGAAGCTTTCTTT. It specifies CASSYGRLNTEAFF.

The chain uses TRBV5-5 and TRBJ1-1; D remains ambiguous. Germline-derived CDR1 and CDR2 are SGHKS and YYEKEE (reference sequence). The CDR3 runs to 15 residues. Trimming left V 1 base short and J 1 base short, with 11 bases between. The CDR3 DNA sequence: TGTGCCAGCAGCTTGTGGGAGGCCACGAACACTGAAGCTTTCTTT. Protein: CASSLWEATNTEAFF.

The V and J genes are TRBV7-9 and TRBJ2-5, with D tentatively TRBD2 (5 bases). Germline CDR1 is SEHNR and CDR2 is FQNEAQ (reference sequence). The ends were cut back, 2 bases at V and 2 bases at J, with 15 bases in the middle. The CDR3 spans 16 residues. The DNA for the CDR3 is TGTGCCAGCAGCTTAAGCCTAGCCTTGGAGCAAGAGACCCAGTACTTC. Its translation is CASSLSLALEQETQYF.